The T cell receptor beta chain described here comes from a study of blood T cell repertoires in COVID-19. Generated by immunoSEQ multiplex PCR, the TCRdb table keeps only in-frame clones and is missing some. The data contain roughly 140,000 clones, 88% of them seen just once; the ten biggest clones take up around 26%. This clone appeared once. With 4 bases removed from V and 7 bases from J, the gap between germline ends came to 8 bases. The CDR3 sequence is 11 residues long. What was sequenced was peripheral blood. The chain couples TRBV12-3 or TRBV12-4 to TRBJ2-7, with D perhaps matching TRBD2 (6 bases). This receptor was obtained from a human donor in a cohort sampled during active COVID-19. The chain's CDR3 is CASSSRGEQYF. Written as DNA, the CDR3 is TGTGCCAGCAGTTCGCGGGGAGAGCAGTACTTC.